This T cell receptor beta chain was observed in a study of T cells after yellow fever vaccination. This clonotype was seen repeatedly, ten times or more. The study made its TCR cDNA through 5'RACE template switching. That step introduced a universal primer site along with UMIs. TCRdb fed the 5' RACE reads into MiXCR, producing one record per CDR3 protein. The table has about 75,000 distinct CDR3 sequences, around 7% seen once. This CDR3 is 12 amino acids long. Germline CDR1 reads SNHLY; CDR2 reads FYNNEI. The V end was cut by 8 bases, the J end by 7 bases, with 12 bases between. This clonotype was sampled from a man in his late teens or twenties who received the YFV17D yellow fever vaccine. The chain employs TRBV2 and TRBJ2-1; either TRBD1 or TRBD2 may supply D (5 bases each). The sequencing used CD8+ T cells sorted from PBMCs, collected 9 to 10 days after the first yellow fever vaccination. The CDR3 sequence: CASGGIGNEQFF. In DNA form, the CDR3 reads TGTGCCAGCGGGGGTATTGGGAATGAGCAGTTCTTC.